One sample yielded the 17 T cell receptor beta chains listed below, sequenced in a study of blood T cell repertoires in COVID-19. Clones were read by immunoSEQ multiplex PCR, and TCRdb kept only the in-frame ones, dropping some. The sample lists about 200,000 clones; 70% to 90% were seen once. Input material: PBMCs or T cells enriched from blood (not recorded which). These receptors all come from a woman aged 30 to 39 who had been exposed to COVID-19.

This chain links TRBV6-1 with TRBJ1-2, with D unresolved. Germline CDR1 is MNHNS and CDR2 is SASEGT. V gave up 2 bases and J gave up 3 bases, with 13 bases separating them. The CDR3 contains 15 residues. The CDR3 sequence is CASSEREGVDYGYTF. For the CDR3, the DNA is TGTGCCAGCAGTGAAAGGGAGGGTGTCGACTATGGCTACACCTTC.

V and J are TRBV27 and TRBJ2-3, with 12 nucleotides matching TRBD1. CDR1 and CDR2 (germline): MNHEY, SMNVEV (reference sequence). The CDR3 spans 16 residues. J was trimmed by 5 bases and V by 5 bases; bases with no gene match: 8. CDR3 sequence: CASSKRDRGHGDTQYF. DNA for the CDR3: TGTGCCAGCAGTAAACGGGACAGGGGGCACGGAGATACGCAGTATTTT.

Only one count was recorded for this clone. The chain uses TRBV5-6 and TRBJ1-1; D may be TRBD1 (5 bases). The germline CDR1 and CDR2 sequences are SGHDT and YYEEEE. This CDR3 spans 13 amino acids. Trimming stripped 0 bases from V and 7 bases from J, with 10 bases between. CDR3 in amino acids: CASSLGRGIEAFF. DNA of the CDR3: TGTGCCAGCAGCTTGGGGAGGGGAATTGAAGCTTTCTTT.

The chain links TRBV19 to TRBJ1-1, with D perhaps matching TRBD1 (6 bases). Germline loops: CDR1 LNHDA, CDR2 SQIVND (reference sequence). The CDR3 covers 15 residues. Trimming stripped 7 bases from V and 0 bases from J, with 15 bases between. Here the CDR3 reads CASIRGHMMNTEAFF. The CDR3 DNA reads TGTGCCAGTATCAGGGGACATATGATGAACACTGAAGCTTTCTTT.

The chain uses TRBV5-1 and TRBJ2-1; D is unclear. V was pared by 5 bases and J by 10 bases, with 10 bases between. The CDR3 extends over 11 amino acids. Germline V gives CDR1 SGHRS, CDR2 YFSETQ. This CDR3 reads CASRKTSEQFF. The CDR3 region has the DNA TGCGCCAGCAGGAAAACATCCGAGCAGTTCTTC.

The chain recombines TRBV5-4 with TRBJ2-7; 9 bases are a match to TRBD2. V trimming: 2 bases; J trimming: 6 bases; junction bases outside the gene matches: 9. CDR3 length: 15 amino acids. In germline, CDR1 is SGHNT, CDR2 YYREEE (reference sequence). The CDR3 loop is CASSFSGGSPGEQYF. The CDR3 nucleotides are TGTGCCAGCAGCTTCAGCGGGGGGTCCCCTGGCGAGCAGTACTTC.

CDR3 in DNA: TGTGCCACCAGCAGAGTTACCGGGGGAGAGAGGGGAAAACTGTTTTTT. Residues: CATSRVTGGERGKLFF. This sequence joins TRBV15 and TRBJ1-4; a possible D gene is TRBD1 (5 bases). With 1 base removed from V and 10 bases from J, the gap between germline ends came to 19 bases. Germline lookup yields CDR1 LNHNV and CDR2 YYDKDF (reference sequence). The CDR3 runs to 16 residues.

This chain links TRBV5-4 with TRBJ2-3, with 10 bases matching TRBD2. The germline gives CDR1 SGHNT, CDR2 YYREEE (reference sequence). There are 17 residues in the CDR3. The V gene end was trimmed by 6 bases and the J gene end by 1 base; junction bases not matched to a gene: 11. CDR3 DNA sequence: TGTGCCAGCACCCTTTCTACCGGGACTAGCGGCACAGATACGCAGTATTTT. This sequence encodes CASTLSTGTSGTDTQYF.

DNA for the CDR3: TGTGCCAGCAGCTCGGGACAGAAGAACACTGAAGCTTTCTTT. It encodes CASSSGQKNTEAFF. The gene calls are TRBV2 and TRBJ1-1; TRBD1 aligns across 7 bases. Per the germline V gene, CDR1 is SNHLY and CDR2 is FYNNEI. V gave up 6 bases and J gave up 1 base; unmatched junction bases: 5. CDR3 size: 14 residues.

This chain links TRBV12-3 or TRBV12-4 with TRBJ2-7; D possibly corresponds to TRBD2 (6 bases). This CDR3 region has 13 residues. V lost 6 bases, J lost 6 bases, and 15 bases lay in between. CDR3 sequence reads: CASSPRTIREQYF. The CDR3 DNA follows: TGTGCCAGCAGCCCTCGGACTATCCGCGAGCAGTACTTC.

The chain employs TRBV5-1 and TRBJ2-5; 15 bases are a match to TRBD2. Germline lookup yields CDR1 SGHRS and CDR2 YFSETQ. Trimming took 4 bases from V and 0 from J; bases not matched to a gene: 16. The CDR3 extends over 21 amino acids. CDR3 DNA sequence: TGCGCCAGCAGCCTGGTGCCGTGGACTAGCGGGGGGGGCACCGACCAAGAGACCCAGTACTTC. Its translation is CASSLVPWTSGGGTDQETQYF.

The rearrangement uses TRBV10-2 and TRBJ1-3; D possibly corresponds to TRBD1 (6 bases). Germline V gene lookup returns CDR1 WSHSY and CDR2 SAAADI. The V end was cut by 3 bases, the J end by 8 bases, with 14 bases between. The CDR3 is 14 amino acids. CDR3: CASSEAGEHHTIYF. DNA for the CDR3: TGCGCCAGCAGTGAAGCAGGGGAGCATCACACCATATATTTT.

CDR3 loop: CATDLSLAGGRRTGELFF. As DNA, the CDR3 is TGCGCCACCGACCTCAGTCTAGCGGGGGGGCGCAGGACCGGGGAGCTGTTTTTT. The V and J genes are TRBV10-2 and TRBJ2-2, with 12 bases identical to TRBD2. Per the germline V gene, CDR1 is WSHSY and CDR2 is SAAADI. This CDR3 is built from 18 residues. V was pared by 10 bases and J by 5 bases, with 17 bases of the junction left unmatched.

This rearrangement joins TRBV15 to TRBJ2-3; 12 bases fit TRBD2. V lost 1 base, J lost 1 base, and 0 bases stayed unmatched. Germline V lookup: CDR1 LNHNV, CDR2 YYDKDF (reference sequence). The CDR3 spans 16 residues. The CDR3 loop is CATSRGLAGGTDTQYF. The CDR3 DNA sequence: TGTGCCACCAGCAGAGGACTAGCGGGGGGCACAGATACGCAGTATTTT. Full variable domain (outside the CDR3, taken from reference TRBV15 and TRBJ2-3): DAMVIQNPRYQVTQFGKPVTLSCSQTLNHNVMYWYQQKSSQAPKLLFHYYDKDFNNEADTPDNFQSRRPNTSFCFLDIRSPGLGDTAMYLCATSRGLAGGTDTQYFGPGTRLTVL.

This clone was counted only a few times. The chain recombines TRBV10-2 with TRBJ1-6; D might be TRBD1 (6 bases). Trimming took off 2 bases at V and 15 bases at J, with 20 bases between the two ends. Germline assignment: CDR1 WSHSY and CDR2 SAAADI. The CDR3 extends over 15 amino acids. CDR3: CASSERPLQGSHLHF. CDR3 nucleotide sequence: TGCGCCAGCAGTGAGCGTCCCCTACAGGGAAGTCACCTCCACTTT.

The chain joins TRBV7-3 to TRBJ1-1; D gene uncertain. This CDR3 has 13 amino acids. Trimming took off 2 bases at V and 3 bases at J, with 7 bases between the two ends. Germline values: CDR1 SGHTA, CDR2 FQGTGA. Here the CDR3 DNA reads TGTGCCAGCAGCTTAGGACTGCACACTGAAGCTTTCTTT. This sequence encodes CASSLGLHTEAFF.

This clone was picked up a small number of times. The rearrangement uses TRBV10-3 and TRBJ1-2, with 8 nucleotides matching TRBD1. Trimming cost V 5 bases and J 8 bases; bases outside gene matches: 7. The length of the CDR3 is 13 residues. Germline CDR1 ENHRY, CDR2 SYGVKD. The CDR3 DNA is TGTGCCATCAGTCCAGGGGGCGTGGAGGGCTACACCTTC. Protein product: CAISPGGVEGYTF.